A single sample gave rise to the 5 T cell receptor beta chains below, sequenced in a study of naive CD8 T cells in extremely preterm neonates. The assay was immunoSEQ multiplex PCR, and TCRdb's table has in-frame clones only and misses some. The repertoire holds around 5,000 clones, 95% to 97% seen once, with 0.35% to 0.4% in the top ten. Sequencing was performed on naive CD8+ T cells from blood. The origin of the receptors is a human donor in good health.

The rearrangement links TRBV6-6 to TRBJ2-7; 9 bases map to TRBD2. The germline V gene encodes CDR1 MNHNY and CDR2 SVGAGI (reference sequence). Trimming removed 2 bases from V and 2 bases from J; junction bases left unmatched: 7. This CDR3 has 16 residues. This CDR3 is CASSYRTAGGPYEQYF. CDR3 in DNA: TGTGCCAGCAGTTACCGTACGGCGGGGGGGCCCTACGAGCAGTACTTC.

This clone appeared a single time. The chain uses TRBV25-1 and TRBJ2-1, with TRBD2 matching 8 bases. V was clipped by 4 bases and J by 7 bases; unmatched bases: 9. The CDR3 extends over 15 amino acids. CDR1 MGHDK and CDR2 SYGVNS come from the germline V gene. DNA for the CDR3: TGTGCCAGCAGTGGCGCGGGACTAGTTGGTAATGAGCAGTTCTTC. Translated, it gives CASSGAGLVGNEQFF.

This chain connects TRBV25-1 to TRBJ1-4; no reliable D call. Trimming removed 3 bases at V and 8 bases at J, with 10 bases between. CDR3 size: 13 residues. Germline V lookup: CDR1 MGHDK, CDR2 SYGVNS. CDR3 region: CASSEQVYEKLFF. DNA of the CDR3: TGTGCCAGCAGTGAGCAGGTGTACGAAAAACTGTTTTTT.

V and J are TRBV18 and TRBJ2-7, with 8 bases matching TRBD1. V gave up 3 bases and J gave up 1 base; unmatched junction bases: 8. The CDR3 runs to 16 residues. Germline CDR1 reads KGHSH; CDR2 reads LQKENI. In DNA, the CDR3 is TGTGCCAGCTCACCGGGCAGGACAGGGATGTCCTACGAGCAGTACTTC. Translating gives CASSPGRTGMSYEQYF.

The chain recombines TRBV2 with TRBJ2-7, with 10 bases identical to TRBD2. The ends lost 3 bases at V and 1 base at J; junction bases unmatched: 3. The CDR3 is made up of 15 amino acids. The germline V gene has CDR1 SNHLY and CDR2 FYNNEI. CDR3 DNA sequence: TGTGCCAGCAGTGACGCTAGCGGGGGTTCCTACGAGCAGTACTTC. It encodes CASSDASGGSYEQYF.